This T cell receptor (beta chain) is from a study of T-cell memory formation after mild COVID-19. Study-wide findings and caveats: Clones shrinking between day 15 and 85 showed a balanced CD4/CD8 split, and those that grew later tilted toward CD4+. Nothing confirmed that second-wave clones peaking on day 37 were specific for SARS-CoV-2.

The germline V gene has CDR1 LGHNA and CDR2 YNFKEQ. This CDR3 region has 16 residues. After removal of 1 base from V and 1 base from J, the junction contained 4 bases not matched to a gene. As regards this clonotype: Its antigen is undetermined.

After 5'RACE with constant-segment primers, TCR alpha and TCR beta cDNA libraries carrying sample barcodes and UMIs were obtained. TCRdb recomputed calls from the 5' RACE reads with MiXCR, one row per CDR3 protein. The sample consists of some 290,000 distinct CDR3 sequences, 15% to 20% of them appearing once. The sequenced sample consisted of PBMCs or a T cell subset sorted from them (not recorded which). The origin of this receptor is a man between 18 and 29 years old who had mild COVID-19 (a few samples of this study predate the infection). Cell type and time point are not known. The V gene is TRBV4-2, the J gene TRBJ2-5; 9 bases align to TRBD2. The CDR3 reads CASSQASTSGQETQYF. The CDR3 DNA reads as TGTGCCAGCAGCCAAGCCTCGACTAGCGGCCAAGAGACCCAGTACTTC.